Below are 25 T cell receptor beta chains sequenced from a single sample in a study of blood T cell repertoires in COVID-19. Repertoires were generated with immunoSEQ multiplex PCR, while TCRdb's copy carries only in-frame clones and drops some. The data contain 45,000 or so clones, 87% of them seen just once; the ten biggest clones take up 2% to 2.5%. The sample was peripheral blood. These receptor sequences come from a woman aged 80 or over with COVID-19, enrolled during active disease.

V gene TRBV11-3 combines with J gene TRBJ2-1; 12 bases match TRBD2. Losses at the gene ends were 5 bases for V and 10 bases for J; bases not matched to a gene: 12. This CDR3 is 16 amino acids long. The V gene's germline CDR1 is SGHNT and CDR2 YENEEA. CDR3 region: CASSLRTSGTLGEQFF. As DNA, the CDR3 is TGTGCCAGCAGCCTGAGGACTAGCGGGACCCTCGGGGAGCAGTTCTTC.

The chain joins TRBV5-1 to TRBJ1-1; maybe TRBD1 (6 bases). The CDR3 consists of 17 residues. V was shortened by 6 bases and J by 6 bases, with 27 bases between the two germline ends. Germline V gene data show CDR1 as SGHRS and CDR2 as YFSETQ. The CDR3: CASTPSADRRGGAEAFF. The CDR3 region has the DNA TGCGCCAGCACCCCGTCCGCCGACAGACGGGGGGGCGCTGAAGCTTTCTTT.

This chain uses TRBV28 with TRBJ2-2, with D possibly being TRBD2 (6 bases). Between the trimmed V and J ends, which lost 7 bases and 1 base, there was a span of 13 bases. The CDR3 extends over 15 amino acids. Germline values: CDR1 MDHEN, CDR2 SYDVKM. CDR3 DNA sequence: TGTGCCAGCAAGTCTCACGGGAGGAACACCGGGGAGCTGTTTTTT. It is translated as CASKSHGRNTGELFF.

This clone is a singleton in its sample. The V and J genes are TRBV27 and TRBJ2-1; 8 bases map to TRBD2. The CDR3 consists of 15 residues. The V gene end was trimmed by 6 bases and the J gene end by 10 bases; junction bases not matched to a gene: 14. Germline V lookup: CDR1 MNHEY, CDR2 SMNVEV (reference sequence). CDR3 nucleotide sequence: TGTGCCAGCAGACGAGCGTCCAGCGGGAGCTGGGAGCAGTTCTTC. Residues: CASRRASSGSWEQFF.

J is TRBJ1-1 and V is TRBV27; D is undetermined. CDR1 and CDR2 (germline): MNHEY, SMNVEV (reference sequence). This CDR3 has 13 residues. V lost 8 bases, J lost 5 bases, and 15 bases lay in between. The CDR3 DNA follows: TGTGCCAGCGTAAATCGCCGGGGTACTGAAGCTTTCTTT. This sequence encodes CASVNRRGTEAFF.

J is TRBJ2-4 and V is TRBV2, with 10 bases matching TRBD1. The CDR3 consists of 15 residues. Germline loops: CDR1 SNHLY, CDR2 FYNNEI. With V trimmed by 11 bases and J by 3 bases, 10 bases remained unmatched. CDR3: CAGKTDRGVKNIQYF. CDR3 in DNA: TGTGCCGGAAAAACGGACAGGGGGGTCAAAAACATTCAGTACTTC.

The CDR3 nucleotides read TGTGCCAGCAGTGAAAGTAGCGGGCCCTCCCAGCAGTATTTT. Amino acids: CASSESSGPSQQYF. The rearrangement uses TRBV6-4 and TRBJ2-3; 7 bases match TRBD2. This CDR3 is 14 amino acids long. Trimming cost V 3 bases and J 11 bases; bases outside gene matches: 11. The germline CDR1 and CDR2 sequences are MRHNA and SNTAGT.

The chain recombines TRBV2 with TRBJ1-6; unclear D gene. Per germline, CDR1 SNHLY and CDR2 FYNNEI. CDR3 length: 14 residues. The V gene lost 5 bases and the J gene lost 9 bases, with 14 bases spanning the gap. CDR3 in DNA: TGTGCCAGCAGTCAGGACTCTTCTGTTTCACCCCTCCACTTT. Protein: CASSQDSSVSPLHF.

The chain is built from TRBV5-1 and TRBJ2-5; 12 positions match TRBD2. Unmatched junction bases numbered 6, after V lost 4 bases and J lost 5 bases. The CDR3 runs to 15 residues. Germline CDR1 SGHRS, CDR2 YFSETQ. CDR3 protein: CASSARLAGAETQYF. CDR3 in DNA: TGCGCCAGCAGCGCCCGACTAGCGGGAGCTGAGACCCAGTACTTC.

The gene calls are TRBV10-2 and TRBJ1-1, with D hard to call. V was clipped by 1 base and J by 10 bases, with 10 bases between them. This CDR3 spans 12 amino acids. Germline CDR1 and CDR2: WSHSY and SAAADI. The CDR3 protein is CASSEWRVGAFF. CDR3 nucleotides: TGCGCCAGCAGTGAGTGGAGGGTCGGAGCTTTCTTT.

The chain carries TRBV6-5 and TRBJ1-5; unclear D gene. The V gene's germline CDR1 is MNHEY and CDR2 SVGAGI. The V gene lost 6 bases and the J gene lost 3 bases, with 15 bases spanning the gap. The CDR3 length is 15 residues. The CDR3 here is CASRLRYNHNQPQHF. For the CDR3, the DNA is TGTGCCAGCAGGCTCAGGTACAATCACAATCAGCCCCAGCATTTT.

The chain joins TRBV5-1 to TRBJ1-4; D uncertain. The CDR3 totals 14 residues. CDR1 is SGHRS and CDR2 is YFSETQ in the germline V gene. Trimming took off 3 bases at V and 0 bases at J, with 6 bases between the two ends. CDR3 sequence: CASSYSTTNEKLFF. CDR3 DNA sequence: TGCGCCAGCAGCTACAGTACAACTAATGAAAAACTGTTTTTT.

The chain carries TRBV2 and TRBJ2-1, with 8 bases aligning to TRBD2. The CDR3 is 15 amino acids. CDR1 and CDR2 (germline): SNHLY, FYNNEI. Trimming cost V 7 bases and J 6 bases; bases outside gene matches: 11. CDR3 nucleotide sequence: TGTGCCAGCATTAAAACCGGGACTAGGAGCAATGAGCAGTTCTTC. Translation: CASIKTGTRSNEQFF.

The chain joins TRBV5-1 to TRBJ2-2, with 7 bases matching TRBD1. The CDR3 has 15 residues. Germline trimming cut 4 bases from V and 1 base from J; bases unmatched to any gene: 4. In germline, CDR1 is SGHRS, CDR2 YFSETQ. The CDR3 DNA sequence: TGCGCCAGCAGCATGGGACAGAGGAACACCGGGGAGCTGTTTTTT. The encoded protein is CASSMGQRNTGELFF.

V usage is TRBV19 and J usage is TRBJ1-2; D remains ambiguous. Germline assignment: CDR1 LNHDA and CDR2 SQIVND (reference sequence). Trimming shortened V by 3 bases and J by 5 bases, and 13 bases separated the two germline ends. The CDR3 sequence is 14 residues long. The CDR3 region has the DNA TGTGCCAGTAGTATGGGCCAAAAAACATATGGCTACACCTTC. This gives the protein CASSMGQKTYGYTF.

The J gene is TRBJ1-3, the V gene TRBV25-1, with D unresolved. Germline loops: CDR1 MGHDK, CDR2 SYGVNS. The CDR3 is 16 residues long. V lost 4 bases and J 0 bases, leaving 13 bases between the germline ends. In DNA form, the CDR3 reads TGTGCCAGCAGTGCTACTACGGCTATCTCTGGAAACACCATATATTTT. Amino acids: CASSATTAISGNTIYF.

The J gene is TRBJ1-1, the V gene TRBV6-1, with a possible D match to TRBD1 (5 bases). The CDR3 loop spans 15 amino acids. Germline V gene data show CDR1 as MNHNS and CDR2 as SASEGT. Trimming pared 5 bases from V and 3 bases from J, leaving 16 bases between. CDR3 nucleotides: TGTGCCAGCAGTCGCCCAGGGTCGAGGCACACTGAAGCTTTCTTT. It codes for CASSRPGSRHTEAFF.

The V gene is TRBV27, the J gene TRBJ1-1; TRBD1 matches 8 bases. Per germline, CDR1 MNHEY and CDR2 SMNVEV (reference sequence). The CDR3 spans 17 residues. V trimming: 6 bases; J trimming: 0 bases; junction bases outside the gene matches: 12. This CDR3 reads CASRPTGAFFMNTEAFF. The CDR3 bases are TGTGCCAGCAGACCGACAGGGGCCTTTTTTATGAACACTGAAGCTTTCTTT.

The chain links TRBV7-9 to TRBJ2-1; weak D call: TRBD2 (5 bases). This CDR3 has 16 amino acids. Trimming left V 3 bases short and J 0 bases short, with 12 bases between. CDR1 is SEHNR and CDR2 is FQNEAQ in the germline V gene (reference sequence). DNA of the CDR3: TGTGCCAGCAGCTTGTCGCGGGCTACCTCCTACAATGAGCAGTTCTTC. It yields the protein CASSLSRATSYNEQFF. Drawing the rest from reference TRBV7-9 and TRBJ2-1, the complete variable domain is DTGVSQNPRHKITKRGQNVTFRCDPISEHNRLYWYRQTLGQGPEFLTYFQNEAQLEKSRLLSDRFSAERPKGSFSTLEIQRTEQGDSAMYLCASSLSRATSYNEQFFGPGTRLTVL.

This clone showed up just a few times. V is TRBV6-1 and J is TRBJ1-5, with D possibly matching TRBD1 (5 bases). V lost 3 bases to trimming and J lost 4 bases, with 10 bases between them. This CDR3 has 14 residues. Germline V gene lookup returns CDR1 MNHNS and CDR2 SASEGT. CDR3 protein: CASSDSGGNQPQHF. As DNA, the CDR3 is TGTGCCAGCAGTGATTCTGGGGGGAATCAGCCCCAGCATTTT.

This chain connects TRBV2 to TRBJ2-1, with 8 bases identical to TRBD1. The CDR3 totals 14 residues. V dropped 4 bases and J dropped 10; count of bases not matched to a gene: 9. CDR1 is SNHLY, CDR2 FYNNEI, per germline. The CDR3 is CASSVDRVNLEQFF. CDR3 DNA: TGTGCCAGCAGTGTGGACAGGGTGAATTTGGAGCAGTTCTTC. Full variable domain (outside the CDR3, taken from reference TRBV2 and TRBJ2-1): EPEVTQTPSHQVTQMGQEVILRCVPISNHLYFYWYRQILGQKVEFLVSFYNNEISEKSEIFDDQFSVERPDGSNFTLKIRSTKLEDSAMYFCASSVDRVNLEQFFGPGTRLTVL.

The chain carries TRBV6-6 and TRBJ1-2; D is perhaps TRBD1 (5 bases). The germline gives CDR1 MNHNY, CDR2 SVGAGI (reference sequence). This CDR3 has 14 residues. V dropped 2 bases and J dropped 4 bases, with 11 bases sitting between them. The CDR3 here is CASSYPGGVYGYTF. The CDR3 coding sequence is TGTGCCAGCAGTTACCCGGGGGGGGTCTATGGCTACACCTTC.

The chain couples TRBV5-1 to TRBJ1-2, with 8 bases aligning to TRBD1. Germline V gene lookup returns CDR1 SGHRS and CDR2 YFSETQ. The V and J ends lost 4 bases and 4 bases, in that order; junction bases with no gene match: 3. The CDR3 totals 13 residues. CDR3 nucleotides: TGCGCCAGCAGCCCCGGGACAGGCTATGGCTACACCTTC. As protein: CASSPGTGYGYTF.

This clone was seen a few times. The chain combines TRBV28 with TRBJ2-5; 7 nucleotides match TRBD2. CDR3 length: 14 residues. J gave up 2 bases and V 6 bases, and 6 bases lay outside the gene matches. Germline lookup yields CDR1 MDHEN and CDR2 SYDVKM. DNA for the CDR3: TGTGCCAGCAGGCCCCCGGGGGGACAAGAGACCCAGTACTTC. Its translation is CASRPPGGQETQYF. Full variable domain (missing parts from reference TRBV28 and TRBJ2-5): DVKVTQSSRYLVKRTGEKVFLECVQDMDHENMFWYRQDPGLGLRLIYFSYDVKMKEKGDIPEGYSVSREKKERFSLILESASTNQTSMYLCASRPPGGQETQYFGPGTRLLVL.

The chain joins TRBV6-1 to TRBJ1-6; possibly TRBD1 for D (5 bases). The germline CDR1 and CDR2 sequences are MNHNS and SASEGT. Trimming removed 3 bases at V and 8 bases at J, with 8 bases between. This CDR3 region has 13 residues. The CDR3 loop is CASSDGTHSPLHF. CDR3 sequence (DNA): TGTGCCAGCAGTGACGGGACTCATTCACCCCTCCACTTT.